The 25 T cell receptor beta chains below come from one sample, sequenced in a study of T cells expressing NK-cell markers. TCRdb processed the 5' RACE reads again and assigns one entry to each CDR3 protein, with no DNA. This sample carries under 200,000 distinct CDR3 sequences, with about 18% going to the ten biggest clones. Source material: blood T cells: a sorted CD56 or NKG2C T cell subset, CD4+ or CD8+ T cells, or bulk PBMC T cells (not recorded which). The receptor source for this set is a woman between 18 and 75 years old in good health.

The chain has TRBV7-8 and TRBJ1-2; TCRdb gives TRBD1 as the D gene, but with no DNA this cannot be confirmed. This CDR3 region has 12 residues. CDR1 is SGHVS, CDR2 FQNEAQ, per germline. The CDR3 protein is CASSSRTGGYTF.

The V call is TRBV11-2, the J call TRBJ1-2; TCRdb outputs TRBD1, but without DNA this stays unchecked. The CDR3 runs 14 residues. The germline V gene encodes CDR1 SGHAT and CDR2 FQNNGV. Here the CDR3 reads CASSSTGLGFGYTF.

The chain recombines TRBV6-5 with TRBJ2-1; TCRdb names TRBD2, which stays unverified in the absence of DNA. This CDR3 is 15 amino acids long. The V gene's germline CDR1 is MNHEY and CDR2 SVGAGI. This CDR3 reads CASSYLGTYNNEQFF.

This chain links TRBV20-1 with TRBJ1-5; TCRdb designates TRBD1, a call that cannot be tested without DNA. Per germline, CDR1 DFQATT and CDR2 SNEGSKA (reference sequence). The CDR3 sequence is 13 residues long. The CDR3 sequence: CSAEITGFQPQHF.

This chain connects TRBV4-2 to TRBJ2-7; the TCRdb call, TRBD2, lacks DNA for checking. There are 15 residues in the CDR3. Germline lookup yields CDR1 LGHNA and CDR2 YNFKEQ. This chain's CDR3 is CASSLGQDSAYEQYF.

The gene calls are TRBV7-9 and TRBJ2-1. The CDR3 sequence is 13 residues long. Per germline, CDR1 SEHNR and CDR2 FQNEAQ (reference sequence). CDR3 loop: CASSLNTYNEQFF.

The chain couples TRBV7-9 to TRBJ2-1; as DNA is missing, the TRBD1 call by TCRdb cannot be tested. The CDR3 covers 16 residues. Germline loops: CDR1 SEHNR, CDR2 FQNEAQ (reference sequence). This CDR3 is CASSSPPGGARNEQFF.

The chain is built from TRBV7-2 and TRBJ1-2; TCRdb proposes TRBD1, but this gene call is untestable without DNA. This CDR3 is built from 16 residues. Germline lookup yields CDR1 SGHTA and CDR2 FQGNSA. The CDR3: CASSLHHGQGGYGYTF.

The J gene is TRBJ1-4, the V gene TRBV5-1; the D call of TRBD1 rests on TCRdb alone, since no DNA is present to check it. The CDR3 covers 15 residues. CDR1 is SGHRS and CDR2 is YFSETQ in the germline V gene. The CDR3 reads CASSLATGVNEKLFF.

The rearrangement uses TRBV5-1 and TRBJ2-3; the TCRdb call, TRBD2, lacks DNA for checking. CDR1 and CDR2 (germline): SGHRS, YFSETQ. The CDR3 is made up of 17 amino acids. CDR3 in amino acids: CASSSSRLALYTDTQYF.

CDR3 loop: CASSQALVGLYNEQFF. The rearrangement uses TRBV3-1 and TRBJ2-1; there is no DNA to check the TCRdb D call of TRBD2. The germline V gene encodes CDR1 LGHDT and CDR2 YNNKEL (reference sequence). CDR3 size: 16 residues.

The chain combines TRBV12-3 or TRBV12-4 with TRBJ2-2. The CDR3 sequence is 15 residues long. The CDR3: CASSLEFLSGGELFF.

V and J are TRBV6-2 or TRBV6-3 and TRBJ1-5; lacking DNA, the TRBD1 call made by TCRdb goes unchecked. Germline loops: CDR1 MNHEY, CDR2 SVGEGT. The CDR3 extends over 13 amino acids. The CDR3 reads CASSYPGNQPQHF.

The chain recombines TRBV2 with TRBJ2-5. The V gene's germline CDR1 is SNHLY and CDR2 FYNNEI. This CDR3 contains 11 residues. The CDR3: CASSGQETQYF.

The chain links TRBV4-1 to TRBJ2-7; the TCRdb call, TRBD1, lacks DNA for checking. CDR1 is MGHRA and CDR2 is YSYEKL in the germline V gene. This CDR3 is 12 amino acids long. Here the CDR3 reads CASSYRVHEQYF.

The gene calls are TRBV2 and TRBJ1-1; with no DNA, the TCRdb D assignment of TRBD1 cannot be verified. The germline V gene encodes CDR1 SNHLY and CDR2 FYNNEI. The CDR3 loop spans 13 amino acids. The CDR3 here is CASSGTGFPEAFF.

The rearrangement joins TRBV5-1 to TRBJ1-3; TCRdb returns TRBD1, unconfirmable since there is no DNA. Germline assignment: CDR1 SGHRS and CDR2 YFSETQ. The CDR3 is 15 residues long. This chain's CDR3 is CASSVGQGRIDTIYF.

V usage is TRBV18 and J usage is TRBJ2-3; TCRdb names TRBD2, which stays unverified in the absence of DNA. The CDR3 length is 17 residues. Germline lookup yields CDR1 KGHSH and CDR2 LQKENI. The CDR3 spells CASSPKEREGRADTQYF.

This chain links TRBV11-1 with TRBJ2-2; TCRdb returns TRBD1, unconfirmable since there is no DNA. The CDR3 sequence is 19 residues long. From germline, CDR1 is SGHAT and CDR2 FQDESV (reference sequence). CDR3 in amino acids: CASSGPRGGGSKNTGELFF.

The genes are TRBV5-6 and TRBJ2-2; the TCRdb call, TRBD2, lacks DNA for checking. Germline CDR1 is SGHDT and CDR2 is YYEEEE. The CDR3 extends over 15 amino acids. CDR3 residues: CASSYGSGSSGELFF.

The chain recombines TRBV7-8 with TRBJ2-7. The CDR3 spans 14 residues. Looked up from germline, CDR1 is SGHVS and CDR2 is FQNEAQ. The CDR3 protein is CASSLGRGSYEQYF.

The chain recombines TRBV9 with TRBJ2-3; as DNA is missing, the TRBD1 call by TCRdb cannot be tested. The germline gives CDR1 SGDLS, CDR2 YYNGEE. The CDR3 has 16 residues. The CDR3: CASSVSGQLSTDTQYF.

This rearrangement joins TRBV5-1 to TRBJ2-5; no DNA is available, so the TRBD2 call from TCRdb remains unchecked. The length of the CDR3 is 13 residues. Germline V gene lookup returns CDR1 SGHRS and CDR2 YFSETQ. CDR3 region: CASSTSGEETQYF. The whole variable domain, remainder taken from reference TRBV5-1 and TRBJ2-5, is KAGVTQTPRYLIKTRGQQVTLSCSPISGHRSVSWYQQTPGQGLQFLFEYFSETQRNKGNFPGRFSGRQFSNSRSEMNVSTLELGDSALYLCASSTSGEETQYFGPGTRLLVL.

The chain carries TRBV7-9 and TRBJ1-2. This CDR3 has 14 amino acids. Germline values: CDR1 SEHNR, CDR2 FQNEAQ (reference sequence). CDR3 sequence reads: CASSLTQLNYGYTF.

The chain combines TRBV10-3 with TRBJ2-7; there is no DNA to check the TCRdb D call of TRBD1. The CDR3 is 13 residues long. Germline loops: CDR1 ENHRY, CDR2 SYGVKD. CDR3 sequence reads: CATGTSDSYEQYF.